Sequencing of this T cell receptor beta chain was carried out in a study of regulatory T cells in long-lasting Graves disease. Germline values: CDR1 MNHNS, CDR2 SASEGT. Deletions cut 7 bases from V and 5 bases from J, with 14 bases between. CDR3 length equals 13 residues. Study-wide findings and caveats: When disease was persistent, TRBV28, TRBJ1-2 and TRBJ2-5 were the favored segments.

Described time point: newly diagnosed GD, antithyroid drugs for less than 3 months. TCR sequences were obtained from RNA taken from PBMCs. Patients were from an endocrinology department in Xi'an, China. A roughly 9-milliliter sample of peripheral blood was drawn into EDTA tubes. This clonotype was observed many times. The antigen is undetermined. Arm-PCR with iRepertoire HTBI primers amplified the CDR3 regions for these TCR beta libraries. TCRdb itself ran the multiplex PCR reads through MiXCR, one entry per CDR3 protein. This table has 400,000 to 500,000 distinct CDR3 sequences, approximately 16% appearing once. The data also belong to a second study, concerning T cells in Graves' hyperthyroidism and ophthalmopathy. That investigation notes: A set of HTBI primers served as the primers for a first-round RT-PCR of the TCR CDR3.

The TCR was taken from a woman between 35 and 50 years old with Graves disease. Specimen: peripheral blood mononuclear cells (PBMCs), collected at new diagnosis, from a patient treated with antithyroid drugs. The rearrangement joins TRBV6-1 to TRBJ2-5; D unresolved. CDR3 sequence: CASTPDWRETQYF. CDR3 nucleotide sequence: TGTGCCAGCACCCCGGATTGGCGGGAGACCCAGTACTTC.